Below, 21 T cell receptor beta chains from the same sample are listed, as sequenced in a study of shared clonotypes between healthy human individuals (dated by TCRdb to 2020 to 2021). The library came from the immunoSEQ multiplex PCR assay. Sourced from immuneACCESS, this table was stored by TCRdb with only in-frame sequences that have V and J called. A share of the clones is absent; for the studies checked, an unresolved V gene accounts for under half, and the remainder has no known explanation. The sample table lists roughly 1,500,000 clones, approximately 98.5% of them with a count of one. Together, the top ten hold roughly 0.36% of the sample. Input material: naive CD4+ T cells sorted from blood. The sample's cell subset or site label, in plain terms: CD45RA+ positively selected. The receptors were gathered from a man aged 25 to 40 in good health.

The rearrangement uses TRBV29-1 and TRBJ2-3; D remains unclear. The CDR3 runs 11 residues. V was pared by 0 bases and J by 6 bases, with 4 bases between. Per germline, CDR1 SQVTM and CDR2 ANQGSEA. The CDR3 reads CSVEDGDTQYF. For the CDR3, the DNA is TGCAGCGTTGAAGACGGGGATACGCAGTATTTT.

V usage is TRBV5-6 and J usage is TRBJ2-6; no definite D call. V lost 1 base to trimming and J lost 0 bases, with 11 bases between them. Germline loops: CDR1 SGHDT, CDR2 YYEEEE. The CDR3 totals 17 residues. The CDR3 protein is CASSLSLGNSGANVLTF. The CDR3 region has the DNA TGTGCCAGCAGCTTGTCTCTGGGAAACTCTGGGGCCAACGTCCTGACTTTC.

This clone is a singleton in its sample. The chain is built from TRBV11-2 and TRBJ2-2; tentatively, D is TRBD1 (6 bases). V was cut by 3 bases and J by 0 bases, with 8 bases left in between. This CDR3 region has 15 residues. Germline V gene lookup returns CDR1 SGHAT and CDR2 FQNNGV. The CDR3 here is CASSLRTANTGELFF. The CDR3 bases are TGTGCCAGCAGCTTGAGGACAGCGAACACCGGGGAGCTGTTTTTT.

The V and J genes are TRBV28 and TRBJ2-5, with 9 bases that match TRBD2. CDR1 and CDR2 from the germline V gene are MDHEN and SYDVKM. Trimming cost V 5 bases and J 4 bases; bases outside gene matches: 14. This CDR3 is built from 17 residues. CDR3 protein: CASSPQIAGVRGETQYF. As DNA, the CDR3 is TGTGCCAGCAGTCCACAAATAGCGGGAGTTAGGGGAGAGACCCAGTACTTC.

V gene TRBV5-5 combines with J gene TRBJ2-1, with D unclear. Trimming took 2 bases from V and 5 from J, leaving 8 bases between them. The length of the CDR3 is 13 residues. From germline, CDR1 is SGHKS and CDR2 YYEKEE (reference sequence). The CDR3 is CASSFKGNNEQFF. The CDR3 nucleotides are TGTGCCAGCAGCTTTAAGGGAAACAATGAGCAGTTCTTC.

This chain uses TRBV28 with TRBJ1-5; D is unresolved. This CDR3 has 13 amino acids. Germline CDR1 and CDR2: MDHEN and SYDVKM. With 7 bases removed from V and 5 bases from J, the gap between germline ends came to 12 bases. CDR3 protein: CASTKPGYQPQHF. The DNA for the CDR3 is TGTGCCAGCACCAAGCCAGGATATCAGCCCCAGCATTTT.

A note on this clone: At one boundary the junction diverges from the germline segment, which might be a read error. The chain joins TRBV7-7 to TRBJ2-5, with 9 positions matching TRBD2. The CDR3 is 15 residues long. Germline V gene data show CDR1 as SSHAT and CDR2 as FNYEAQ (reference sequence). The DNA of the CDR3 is TGTGCTAGCAGCCCACTAAGGCGGGAGGGGGAGACCCAGTACTTC. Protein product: CASSPLRREGETQYF.

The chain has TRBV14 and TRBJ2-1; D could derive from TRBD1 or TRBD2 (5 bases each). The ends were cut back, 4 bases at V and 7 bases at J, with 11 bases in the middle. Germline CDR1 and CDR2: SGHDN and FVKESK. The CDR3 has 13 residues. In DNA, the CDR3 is TGTGCCAGCAGCCCACAGAGGGGTAATGAGCAGTTCTTC. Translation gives CASSPQRGNEQFF.

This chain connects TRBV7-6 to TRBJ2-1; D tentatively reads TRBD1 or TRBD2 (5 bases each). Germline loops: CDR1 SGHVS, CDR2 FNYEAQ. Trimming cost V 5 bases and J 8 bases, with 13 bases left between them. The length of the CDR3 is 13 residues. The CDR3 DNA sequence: TGTGCCAGCAGCGCATCTAGGGGAGATGAGCAGTTCTTC. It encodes CASSASRGDEQFF.

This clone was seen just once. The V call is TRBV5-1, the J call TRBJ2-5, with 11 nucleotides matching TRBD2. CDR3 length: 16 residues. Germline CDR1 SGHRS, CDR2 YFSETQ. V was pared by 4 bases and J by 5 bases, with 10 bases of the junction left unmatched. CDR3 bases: TGCGCCAGCAGCCGAATACTAGCGGGAGTAACGGAGACCCAGTACTTC. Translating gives CASSRILAGVTETQYF.

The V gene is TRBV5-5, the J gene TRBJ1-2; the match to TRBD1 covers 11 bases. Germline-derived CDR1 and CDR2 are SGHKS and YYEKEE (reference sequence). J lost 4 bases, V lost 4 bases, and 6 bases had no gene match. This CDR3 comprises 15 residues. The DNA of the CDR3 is TGTGCCAGCAGCCTAGGGACAGGGGGATTCTATGGCTACACCTTC. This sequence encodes CASSLGTGGFYGYTF.

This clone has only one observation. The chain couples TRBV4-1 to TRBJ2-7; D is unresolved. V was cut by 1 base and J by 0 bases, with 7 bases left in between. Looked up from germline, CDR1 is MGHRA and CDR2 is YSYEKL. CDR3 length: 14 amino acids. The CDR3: CASSQAGNSYEQYF. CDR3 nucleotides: TGCGCCAGCAGCCAAGCAGGAAACTCCTACGAGCAGTACTTC.

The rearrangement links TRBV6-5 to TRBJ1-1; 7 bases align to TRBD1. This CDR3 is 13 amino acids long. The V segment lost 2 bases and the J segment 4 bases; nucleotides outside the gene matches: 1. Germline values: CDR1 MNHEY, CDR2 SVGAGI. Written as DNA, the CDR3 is TGTGCCAGCAGTTACAACAGGGGCACTGAAGCTTTCTTT. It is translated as CASSYNRGTEAFF.

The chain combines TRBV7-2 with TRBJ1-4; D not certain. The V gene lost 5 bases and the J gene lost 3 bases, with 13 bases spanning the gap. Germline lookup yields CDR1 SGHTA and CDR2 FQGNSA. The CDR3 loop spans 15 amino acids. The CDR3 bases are TGTGCCAGCAGCCCCCGAGGGCGGCCTAATGAAAAACTGTTTTTT. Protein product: CASSPRGRPNEKLFF.

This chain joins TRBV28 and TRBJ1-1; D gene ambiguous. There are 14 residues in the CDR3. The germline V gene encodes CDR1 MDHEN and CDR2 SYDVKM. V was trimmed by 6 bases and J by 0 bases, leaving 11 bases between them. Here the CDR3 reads CASSPARVNTEAFF. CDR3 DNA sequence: TGTGCCAGCAGCCCAGCGCGGGTGAACACTGAAGCTTTCTTT.

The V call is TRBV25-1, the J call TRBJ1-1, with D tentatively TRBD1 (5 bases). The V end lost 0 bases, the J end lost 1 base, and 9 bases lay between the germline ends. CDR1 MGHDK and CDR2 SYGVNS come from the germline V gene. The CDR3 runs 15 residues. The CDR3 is CASSEYRGTNTEAFF. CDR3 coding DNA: TGTGCCAGCAGTGAATATCGGGGGACGAACACTGAAGCTTTCTTT.

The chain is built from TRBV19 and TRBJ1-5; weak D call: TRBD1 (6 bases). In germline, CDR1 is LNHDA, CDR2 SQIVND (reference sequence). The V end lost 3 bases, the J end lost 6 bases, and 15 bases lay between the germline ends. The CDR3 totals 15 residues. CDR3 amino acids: CASSIGAGVGQPQHF. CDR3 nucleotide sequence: TGTGCCAGTAGTATCGGTGCAGGGGTTGGTCAGCCCCAGCATTTT.

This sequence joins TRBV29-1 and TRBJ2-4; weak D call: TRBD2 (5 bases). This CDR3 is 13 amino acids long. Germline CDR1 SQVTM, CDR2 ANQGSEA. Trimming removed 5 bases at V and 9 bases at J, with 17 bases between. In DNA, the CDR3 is TGCAGCGTTACGGGGTCAACGAGGGCCATTCAGTACTTC. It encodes CSVTGSTRAIQYF.

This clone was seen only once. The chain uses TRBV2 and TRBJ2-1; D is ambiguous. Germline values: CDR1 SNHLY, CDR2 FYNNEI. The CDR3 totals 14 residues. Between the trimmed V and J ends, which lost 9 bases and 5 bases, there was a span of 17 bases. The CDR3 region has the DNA TGTGCCAGACCTCAATACGTAACAAACAATGAGCAGTTCTTC. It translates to CARPQYVTNNEQFF.

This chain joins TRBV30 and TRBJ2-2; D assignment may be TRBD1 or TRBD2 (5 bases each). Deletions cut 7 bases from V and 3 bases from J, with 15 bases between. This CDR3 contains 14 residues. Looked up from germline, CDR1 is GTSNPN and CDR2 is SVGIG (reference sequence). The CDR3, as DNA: TGTGCCTCGCCGGGGACCTGGGACACCGGGGAGCTGTTTTTT. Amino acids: CASPGTWDTGELFF.

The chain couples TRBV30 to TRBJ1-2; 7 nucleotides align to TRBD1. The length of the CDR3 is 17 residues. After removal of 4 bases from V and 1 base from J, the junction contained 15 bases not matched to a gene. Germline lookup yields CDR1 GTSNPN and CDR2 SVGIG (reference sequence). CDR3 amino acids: CAWTPSLRTGFNYGYTF. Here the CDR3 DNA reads TGTGCCTGGACCCCCTCCCTGAGGACAGGTTTTAACTATGGCTACACCTTC.